This entry is about one TCR beta chain. These data are taken from a study of blood T cell repertoires in COVID-19. Background on the study: COVID-19 samples collected from the United States, Italy and Spain covered acute and convalescent phases. The cDNA or gDNA used as material had been derived from T cells, B-cell-depleted T cells, or PBMCs.

The CDR3 is 13 amino acids. In germline, CDR1 is SGHVS, CDR2 FQNEAQ. The V and J ends lost 5 bases and 4 bases respectively, with 9 bases between them. Assay used: immunoSEQ multiplex PCR; TCRdb lists only in-frame clones, some missing. In the table there are some 110,000 clones, about 89% of which are singletons. The receptor's source is a man aged 35 to 55 with acute or convalescent COVID-19. Material: peripheral blood. The chain has TRBV7-8 and TRBJ1-5, with a tentative D call TRBD1 (5 bases). The CDR3 protein is CASSLRGNQPQHF. In nucleotides, the CDR3 is TGTGCCAGCAGCCTCCGGGGGAATCAGCCCCAGCATTTT.